This TCR beta chain was identified during a study of shared clonotypes between healthy human individuals. Overall study context: Two women and a few men aged 18 to 49 served as donors.

Profiled with immunoSEQ multiplex PCR; TCRdb holds only in-frame clones, not every one. The sample holds about 2.3 million clones, 85% to 95% seen once. Germline assignment: CDR1 LNHDA and CDR2 SQIVND (reference sequence). Trimming took 3 bases from V and 3 from J, leaving 11 bases between them. The CDR3 totals 14 residues. Comments on this clone: No antigen is known for it.

Free of recent acute infections or vaccinations, the donors were healthy HIV-negative adults. Findings of the study overall: The sharing of approximately 5.1% of naive CD4 clonotypes was seen across a few donors.

The sample taken for sequencing was naive CD4+ T cells from PBMCs. Subset indicated: CD45RA+ positively selected. This sequence joins TRBV19 and TRBJ2-5; D is undetermined. This clonotype was sampled from a man aged 18 to 29 in good health. Some clones in this sample may be carry-over from other donors' samples. The CDR3 region is CASSISGPEETQYF. Here the CDR3 DNA reads TGTGCCAGTAGTATTTCGGGCCCCGAAGAGACCCAGTACTTC.